The 23 T cell receptor beta chains reported below all come from one sample, sequenced in a study of cytotoxic CD8 clonotypes in ibrutinib-treated CLL. Clones were sequenced by immunoSEQ multiplex PCR, and TCRdb holds only the in-frame ones, with some missing. The repertoire includes over 65,000 clones, about 63% of them detected once, and roughly 5.9% sits in the top ten. Sequencing was performed on PBMCs, taken after 12 months of ibrutinib treatment. These receptors were collected from a human donor with chronic lymphocytic leukemia.

This clone showed up just once. The chain is built from TRBV6-5 and TRBJ1-2; 11 bases are shared with TRBD1. The trim removed 0 bases at V and 8 bases at J, leaving 2 bases unmatched. Germline lookup yields CDR1 MNHEY and CDR2 SVGAGI. The CDR3 extends over 14 amino acids. This CDR3 is CASSYSGQGGGYTF. CDR3 nucleotides: TGTGCCAGCAGTTACTCGGGACAGGGGGGAGGCTACACCTTC.

V usage is TRBV2 and J usage is TRBJ1-2; 8 bases align to TRBD1. Germline loops: CDR1 SNHLY, CDR2 FYNNEI. The CDR3 loop spans 13 amino acids. The V and J ends lost 6 bases and 3 bases, in that order; junction bases with no gene match: 3. CDR3 sequence reads: CASRETGDYGYTF. The CDR3 DNA reads as TGTGCCAGCAGAGAGACAGGGGACTATGGCTACACCTTC.

This clone has only a few counts. The chain links TRBV9 to TRBJ1-2; D unclear. CDR3 size: 12 residues. Trimming took 0 bases from V and 7 from J, leaving 7 bases between them. From germline, CDR1 is SGDLS and CDR2 YYNGEE. This CDR3 reads CASSVVPGGYTF. CDR3 coding DNA: TGTGCCAGCAGCGTAGTCCCAGGTGGCTACACCTTC.

The chain uses TRBV6-1 and TRBJ2-5; 7 nucleotides line up with TRBD2. Trimming took 2 bases from V and 3 from J; bases not matched to a gene: 3. The CDR3 runs 14 residues. The germline CDR1 and CDR2 sequences are MNHNS and SASEGT. CDR3 protein: CASSENGGKETQYF. The CDR3 region has the DNA TGTGCCAGCAGTGAAAACGGGGGGAAAGAGACCCAGTACTTC.

This rearrangement joins TRBV9 to TRBJ2-6; TRBD1 might be the D (6 bases). V dropped 0 bases and J dropped 3 bases, with 13 bases sitting between them. The germline V gene has CDR1 SGDLS and CDR2 YYNGEE. CDR3 length: 17 residues. In nucleotides, the CDR3 is TGTGCCAGCAGCGTAGCCAAAGGGGGTAATGGGGCCAACGTCCTGACTTTC. This translates into CASSVAKGGNGANVLTF.

V is TRBV11-2 and J is TRBJ2-1; 7 nucleotides align to TRBD1. This CDR3 is built from 14 residues. Germline V gene data show CDR1 as SGHAT and CDR2 as FQNNGV. Trimming cost V 5 bases and J 8 bases; bases outside gene matches: 9. The CDR3 reads CASSPRQGWHEQFF. DNA of the CDR3: TGTGCCAGCAGCCCCCGACAGGGTTGGCATGAGCAGTTCTTC.

By proportion, this clone is medium-sized (0.01 to 0.1%). The rearrangement links TRBV7-7 to TRBJ2-5, with no clear D. The V gene lost 0 bases and the J gene lost 1 base, with 9 bases spanning the gap. CDR1 and CDR2 from the germline V gene are SSHAT and FNYEAQ (reference sequence). The CDR3 consists of 15 residues. The CDR3 protein is CASSLAVAVQETQYF. The CDR3 DNA is TGTGCCAGCAGCTTAGCGGTAGCAGTCCAAGAGACCCAGTACTTC.

J is TRBJ2-3 and V is TRBV9; 8 positions agree with TRBD2. Losses at the gene ends were 3 bases for V and 2 bases for J; bases not matched to a gene: 5. Germline V CDR1 and CDR2: SGDLS, YYNGEE. CDR3 length: 15 amino acids. The CDR3 DNA follows: TGTGCCAGCAGCGAAACTAGCGGCTACACAGATACGCAGTATTTT. It yields the protein CASSETSGYTDTQYF.

The rearrangement links TRBV30 to TRBJ1-6, with D perhaps matching TRBD1 (5 bases). V was shortened by 2 bases and J by 7 bases, with 15 bases between the two germline ends. Germline V gives CDR1 GTSNPN, CDR2 SVGIG (reference sequence). The CDR3 loop spans 15 amino acids. The CDR3: CAWSRPGDLNSPLHF. CDR3 bases: TGTGCCTGGAGTCGTCCGGGGGATTTAAATTCACCCCTCCACTTT.

This chain connects TRBV7-8 to TRBJ1-4; 7 nucleotides line up with TRBD1. The J segment lost 8 bases and the V segment lost 2 bases, leaving 8 bases of the junction unmatched. Germline lookup yields CDR1 SGHVS and CDR2 FQNEAQ. CDR3 length equals 15 residues. The CDR3: CASSLTYDRDEKLFF. The CDR3 DNA reads as TGTGCCAGCAGCTTAACTTACGACAGGGACGAAAAACTGTTTTTT.

This clone was observed a few times. V gene TRBV19 combines with J gene TRBJ1-2, with 10 bases matching TRBD1. CDR1 and CDR2 (germline): LNHDA, SQIVND (reference sequence). Losses at the gene ends were 3 bases for V and 7 bases for J; bases not matched to a gene: 8. This CDR3 is built from 15 residues. DNA for the CDR3: TGTGCCAGTAGTATTGAAGGGACAGGGGATACTGGCTACACCTTC. Its protein product is CASSIEGTGDTGYTF.

This clone has just a few counts. One end of the junction is discordant with germline, which a read error may explain. The chain has TRBV5-4 and TRBJ1-6; D remains unclear. CDR1 is SGHNT, CDR2 YYREEE, per germline (reference sequence). The CDR3 extends over 15 amino acids. CDR3 bases: TGTGCCAGCAGTTTGGGAGTCTCCTATAATTCACCCCTCCACTTT. Amino acids: CASSLGVSYNSPLHF.

The CDR3 spells CASSLSIYSAYGYTF. The CDR3 DNA reads as TGTGCCAGCAGTCTCTCCATATACAGTGCTTATGGCTACACCTTC. The rearrangement joins TRBV6-5 to TRBJ1-2; unclear D gene. The CDR3 extends over 15 amino acids. The germline gives CDR1 MNHEY, CDR2 SVGAGI. Trimming left V 5 bases short and J 5 bases short, with 18 bases between.

The chain has TRBV5-6 and TRBJ1-2; TRBD1 might be the D (6 bases). Germline assignment: CDR1 SGHDT and CDR2 YYEEEE. The CDR3 loop spans 15 amino acids. V lost 1 base, J lost 5 bases, and 15 bases lay in between. As DNA, the CDR3 is TGTGCCAGCAGCTTGAGTAGTCAGGGGAGGTATGGCTACACCTTC. It yields the protein CASSLSSQGRYGYTF.

This clone was detected a few times. The rearrangement links TRBV7-9 to TRBJ2-1, with TRBD1 as a possible D gene (6 bases). Germline CDR1 reads SEHNR; CDR2 reads FQNEAQ (reference sequence). The germline V and J ends were trimmed by 5 bases and 0 bases, with 14 bases remaining between them. The CDR3 is made up of 16 amino acids. CDR3 loop: CASSLPGHLSYNEQFF. The CDR3 DNA is TGTGCCAGCAGCCTACCGGGACACCTCTCCTACAATGAGCAGTTCTTC.

The rearrangement uses TRBV5-8 and TRBJ1-5; possibly TRBD1 for D (5 bases). Germline CDR1 is SGHTS and CDR2 is YDEGEE. This CDR3 contains 15 residues. The V end lost 3 bases, the J end lost 2 bases, and 12 bases lay between the germline ends. The CDR3 here is CASSWAGLGNQPQHF. In DNA form, the CDR3 reads TGTGCCAGCAGCTGGGCAGGGCTGGGCAATCAGCCCCAGCATTTT.

The gene calls are TRBV10-3 and TRBJ2-3; TRBD1 matches 9 bases. The CDR3 runs 16 residues. From germline, CDR1 is ENHRY and CDR2 SYGVKD. The junction had 10 bases not matched to a gene; V was cut back by 8 bases and J by 1 base. The DNA of the CDR3 is TGTGCCATCGGCGCAACGGGACAGGGTGGCACAGATACGCAGTATTTT. It encodes CAIGATGQGGTDTQYF.

This clone was observed a single time. The rearrangement joins TRBV5-1 to TRBJ1-1, with a weak D call TRBD1 (5 bases). Germline V gene lookup returns CDR1 SGHRS and CDR2 YFSETQ. The CDR3 totals 15 residues. V was trimmed by 4 bases and J by 2 bases, leaving 15 bases between them. The CDR3: CASSKGGQGNTEAFF. The CDR3 nucleotides are TGCGCCAGCAGCAAGGGTGGGCAGGGAAACACTGAAGCTTTCTTT.

This rearrangement joins TRBV23-1 to TRBJ1-2, with 9 positions matching TRBD1. TRBV23-1 is identified as an open reading frame with a role that is uncertain. The CDR3 loop spans 17 amino acids. The V gene end was trimmed by 0 bases and the J gene end by 0 bases; junction bases not matched to a gene: 5. CDR3 DNA: TGCGCCAGCAGTCAATCGGGACAGGGCAACCCTAACTATGGCTACACCTTC. It translates to CASSQSGQGNPNYGYTF.

V usage is TRBV9 and J usage is TRBJ2-3; perhaps D is TRBD1 or TRBD2 (5 bases each). The germline V gene encodes CDR1 SGDLS and CDR2 YYNGEE. CDR3 length equals 13 residues. The ends were cut back, 2 bases at V and 1 base at J, with 5 bases in the middle. CDR3 sequence: CASSVGGTDTQYF. The DNA for the CDR3 is TGTGCCAGCAGCGTGGGGGGCACAGATACGCAGTATTTT.

The chain has TRBV4-1 and TRBJ1-6, with 10 nucleotides matching TRBD1. The ends lost 0 bases at V and 7 bases at J; junction bases unmatched: 3. Germline V gives CDR1 MGHRA, CDR2 YSYEKL. CDR3 length: 16 amino acids. CDR3 nucleotide sequence: TGCGCCAGCAGCCAAGAACCGGGACAGGGGAATTCACCCCTCCACTTT. Amino acids: CASSQEPGQGNSPLHF.

The rearrangement joins TRBV6-6 to TRBJ2-5, with D possibly matching TRBD2 (5 bases). CDR3 size: 15 residues. From germline, CDR1 is MNHNY and CDR2 SVGAGI (reference sequence). Trimming pared 6 bases from V and 5 bases from J, leaving 19 bases between. This chain's CDR3 is CASSPNDPGYETQYF. The CDR3 nucleotides read TGTGCCAGCAGCCCAAATGACCCGGGGTACGAGACCCAGTACTTC.

A few counts support this clone. The genes are TRBV9 and TRBJ1-1; the D gene is possibly TRBD1 (5 bases). The CDR3 covers 13 residues. Germline V gives CDR1 SGDLS, CDR2 YYNGEE. Deletions cut 3 bases from V and 7 bases from J, with 13 bases between. In DNA form, the CDR3 reads TGTGCCAGCAGCGCGCGGTGGGGGAATGAAGCTTTCTTT. Protein sequence: CASSARWGNEAFF.